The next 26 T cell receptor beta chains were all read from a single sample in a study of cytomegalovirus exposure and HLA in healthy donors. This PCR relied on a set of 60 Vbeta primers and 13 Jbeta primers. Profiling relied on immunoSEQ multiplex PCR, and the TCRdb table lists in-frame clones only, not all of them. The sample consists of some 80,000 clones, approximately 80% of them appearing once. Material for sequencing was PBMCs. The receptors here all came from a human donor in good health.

The DNA of the CDR3 is TGTGCCAGCAGCGAACGGGACAGGGGCCGAAACTATGGCTACACCTTC. Translating it yields CASSERDRGRNYGYTF. The chain combines TRBV7-9 with TRBJ1-2; 10 bases agree with TRBD1. CDR1 and CDR2 from the germline V gene are SEHNR and FQNEAQ (reference sequence). Trimming cost V 5 bases and J 2 bases; bases outside gene matches: 8. The CDR3 runs 16 residues.

The DNA for the CDR3 is TGCAGCGTTGGGGCAGGCACAGATACGCAGTATTTT. It yields the protein CSVGAGTDTQYF. The chain has TRBV29-1 and TRBJ2-3, with unresolved D. V lost 4 bases, J lost 1 base, and 6 bases lay in between. This CDR3 is built from 12 residues. CDR1 is SQVTM and CDR2 is ANQGSEA in the germline V gene.

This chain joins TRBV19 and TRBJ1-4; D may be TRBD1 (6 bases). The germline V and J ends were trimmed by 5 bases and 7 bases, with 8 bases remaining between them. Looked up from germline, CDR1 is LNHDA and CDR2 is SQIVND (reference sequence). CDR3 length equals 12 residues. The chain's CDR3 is CASSPGVEKLFF. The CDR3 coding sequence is TGTGCCAGTAGTCCAGGGGTTGAAAAACTGTTTTTT.

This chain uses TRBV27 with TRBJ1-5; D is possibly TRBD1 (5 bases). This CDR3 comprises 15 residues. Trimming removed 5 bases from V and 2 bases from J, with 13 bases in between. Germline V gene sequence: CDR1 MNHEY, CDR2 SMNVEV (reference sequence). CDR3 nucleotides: TGTGCCAGCAGTCCCAAGGGGCTAGGCAATCAGCCCCAGCATTTT. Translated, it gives CASSPKGLGNQPQHF.

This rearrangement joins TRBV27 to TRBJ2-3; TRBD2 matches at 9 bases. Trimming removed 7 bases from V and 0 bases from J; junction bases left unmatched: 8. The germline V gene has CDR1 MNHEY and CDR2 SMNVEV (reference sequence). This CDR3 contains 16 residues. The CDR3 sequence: CASTRLAGDSTDTQYF. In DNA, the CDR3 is TGTGCCAGCACTCGTTTAGCGGGGGATAGCACAGATACGCAGTATTTT.

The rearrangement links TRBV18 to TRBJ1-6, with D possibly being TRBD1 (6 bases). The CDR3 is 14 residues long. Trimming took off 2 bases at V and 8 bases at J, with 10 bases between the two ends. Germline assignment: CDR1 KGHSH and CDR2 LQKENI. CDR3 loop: CASSPDRLDSPLHF. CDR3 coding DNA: TGTGCCAGCTCACCAGACAGGTTGGATTCACCCCTCCACTTT.

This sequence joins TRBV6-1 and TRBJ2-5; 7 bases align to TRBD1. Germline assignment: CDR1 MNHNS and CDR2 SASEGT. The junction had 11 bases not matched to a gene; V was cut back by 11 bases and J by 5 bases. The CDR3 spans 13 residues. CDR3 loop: CAGDRVFGETQYF. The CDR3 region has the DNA TGTGCCGGCGACAGGGTTTTCGGGGAGACCCAGTACTTC.

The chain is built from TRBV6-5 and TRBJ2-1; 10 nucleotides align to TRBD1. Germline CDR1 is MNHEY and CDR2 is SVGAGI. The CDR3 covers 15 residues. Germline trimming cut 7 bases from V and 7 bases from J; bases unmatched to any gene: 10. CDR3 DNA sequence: TGTGCCAGCACCATTGACAGGGGGCGTGTAAATGAGCAGTTCTTC. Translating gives CASTIDRGRVNEQFF.

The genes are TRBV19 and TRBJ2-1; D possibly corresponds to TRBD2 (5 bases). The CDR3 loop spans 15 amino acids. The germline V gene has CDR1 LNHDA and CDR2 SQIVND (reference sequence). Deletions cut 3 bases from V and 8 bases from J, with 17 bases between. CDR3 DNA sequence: TGTGCCAGTAGTATCCTACTAGGTATGAGGGATGAGCAGTTCTTC. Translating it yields CASSILLGMRDEQFF.

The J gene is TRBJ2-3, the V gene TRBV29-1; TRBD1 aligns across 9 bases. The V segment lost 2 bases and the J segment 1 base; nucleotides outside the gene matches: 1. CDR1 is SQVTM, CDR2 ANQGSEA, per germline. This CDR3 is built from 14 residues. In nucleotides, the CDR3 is TGCAGCGTTGAAAGGACAGGGGGCACAGATACGCAGTATTTT. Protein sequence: CSVERTGGTDTQYF.

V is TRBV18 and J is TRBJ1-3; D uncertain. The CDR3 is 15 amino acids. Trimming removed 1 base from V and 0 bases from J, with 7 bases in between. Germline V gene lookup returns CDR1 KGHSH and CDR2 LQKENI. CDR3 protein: CASSPRRNSGNTIYF. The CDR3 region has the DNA TGTGCCAGCTCACCACGGCGGAACTCTGGAAACACCATATATTTT.

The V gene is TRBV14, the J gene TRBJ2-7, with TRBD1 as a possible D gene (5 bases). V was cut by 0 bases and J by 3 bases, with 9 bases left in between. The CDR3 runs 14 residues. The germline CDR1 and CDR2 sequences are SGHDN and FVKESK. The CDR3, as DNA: TGTGCCAGCAGCCAAGAAAGTGACAGCTACGAGCAGTACTTC. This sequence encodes CASSQESDSYEQYF.

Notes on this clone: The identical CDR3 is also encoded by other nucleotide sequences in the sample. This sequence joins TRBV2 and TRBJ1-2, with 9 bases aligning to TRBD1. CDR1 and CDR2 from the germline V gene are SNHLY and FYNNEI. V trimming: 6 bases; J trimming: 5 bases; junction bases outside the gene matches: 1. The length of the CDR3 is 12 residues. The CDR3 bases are TGTGCCAGCAGGGACAGGGGTTATGGCTACACCTTC. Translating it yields CASRDRGYGYTF.

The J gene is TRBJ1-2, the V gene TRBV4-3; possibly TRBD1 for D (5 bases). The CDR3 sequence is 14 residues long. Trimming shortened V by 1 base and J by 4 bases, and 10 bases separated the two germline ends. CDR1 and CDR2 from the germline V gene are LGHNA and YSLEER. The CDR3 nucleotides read TGCGCCAGCAGCCAAGGGACACGCTCCTATGGCTACACCTTC. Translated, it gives CASSQGTRSYGYTF.

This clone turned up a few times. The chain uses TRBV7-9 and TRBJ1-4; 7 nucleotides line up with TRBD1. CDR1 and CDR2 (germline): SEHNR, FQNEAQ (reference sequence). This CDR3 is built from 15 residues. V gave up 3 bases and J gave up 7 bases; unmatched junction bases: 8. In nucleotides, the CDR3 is TGTGCCAGCAGCTTGAGGACAGGAGGGGGTGAAAAACTGTTTTTT. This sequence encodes CASSLRTGGGEKLFF.

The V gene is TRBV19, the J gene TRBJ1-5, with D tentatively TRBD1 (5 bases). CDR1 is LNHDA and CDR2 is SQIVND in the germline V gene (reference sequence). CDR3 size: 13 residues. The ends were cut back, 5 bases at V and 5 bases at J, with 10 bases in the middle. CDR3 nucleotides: TGTGCCAGTAGTGAAGGGGTCTATCAGCCCCAGCATTTT. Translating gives CASSEGVYQPQHF.

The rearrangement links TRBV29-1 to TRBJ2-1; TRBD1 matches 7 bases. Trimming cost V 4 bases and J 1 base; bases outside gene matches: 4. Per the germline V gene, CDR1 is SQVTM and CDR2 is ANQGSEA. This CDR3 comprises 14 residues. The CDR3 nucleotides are TGCAGCGTTGGGACAGGCCTATCCTACAATGAGCAGTTCTTC. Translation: CSVGTGLSYNEQFF.

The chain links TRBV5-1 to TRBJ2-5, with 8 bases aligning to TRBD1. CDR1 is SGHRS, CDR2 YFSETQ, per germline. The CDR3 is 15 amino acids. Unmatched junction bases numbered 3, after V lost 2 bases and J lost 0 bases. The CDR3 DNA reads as TGCGCCAGCAGCTTCAGGGACAGGAACCAAGAGACCCAGTACTTC. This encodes CASSFRDRNQETQYF.

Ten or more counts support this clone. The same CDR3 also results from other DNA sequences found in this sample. The CDR3 protein is CASSESWGPYEQYF. The CDR3 DNA reads as TGCGCCAGCAGTGAGTCTTGGGGGCCCTACGAGCAGTACTTC. V usage is TRBV10-2 and J usage is TRBJ2-7; D is possibly TRBD1 (6 bases). Germline lookup yields CDR1 WSHSY and CDR2 SAAADI. The length of the CDR3 is 14 residues. With 0 bases removed from V and 2 bases from J, the gap between germline ends came to 8 bases.

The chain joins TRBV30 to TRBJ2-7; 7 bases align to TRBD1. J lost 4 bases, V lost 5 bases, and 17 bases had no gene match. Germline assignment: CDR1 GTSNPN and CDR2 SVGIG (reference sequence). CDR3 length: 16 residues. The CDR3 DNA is TGTGCCTGGCACGAGATAGGGGGCGAACTTCAATACGAGCAGTACTTC. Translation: CAWHEIGGELQYEQYF.

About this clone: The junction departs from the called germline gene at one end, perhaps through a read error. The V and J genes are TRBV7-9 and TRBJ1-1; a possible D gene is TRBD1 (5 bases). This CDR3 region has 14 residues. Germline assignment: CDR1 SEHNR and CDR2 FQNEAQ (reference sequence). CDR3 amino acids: CSSREGARDTEAFF. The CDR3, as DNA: TGTTCCAGCAGGGAAGGGGCCAGGGACACTGAAGCTTTCTTT.

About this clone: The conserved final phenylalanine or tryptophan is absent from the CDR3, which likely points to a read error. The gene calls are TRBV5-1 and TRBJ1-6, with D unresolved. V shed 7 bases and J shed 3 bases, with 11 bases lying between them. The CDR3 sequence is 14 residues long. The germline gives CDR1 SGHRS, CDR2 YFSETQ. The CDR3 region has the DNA TGCGCCAGCTGCGAATTGGACTATAATTCACCCCTCCACTTG. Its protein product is CASCELDYNSPLHL.

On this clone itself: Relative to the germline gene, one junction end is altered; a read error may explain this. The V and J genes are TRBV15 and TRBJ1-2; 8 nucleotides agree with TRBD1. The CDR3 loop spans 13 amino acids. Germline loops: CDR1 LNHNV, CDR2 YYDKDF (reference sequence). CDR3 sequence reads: CATSRQGLGGYPF. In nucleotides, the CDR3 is TGTGCCACCAGCCGACAGGGGTTAGGCGGCTACCCCTTC.

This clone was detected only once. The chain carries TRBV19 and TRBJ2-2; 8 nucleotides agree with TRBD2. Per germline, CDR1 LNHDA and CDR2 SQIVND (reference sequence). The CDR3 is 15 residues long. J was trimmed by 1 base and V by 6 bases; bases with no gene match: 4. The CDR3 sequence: CASSSRGGNTGELFF. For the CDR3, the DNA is TGTGCCAGTAGCTCTCGGGGGGGGAACACCGGGGAGCTGTTTTTT.

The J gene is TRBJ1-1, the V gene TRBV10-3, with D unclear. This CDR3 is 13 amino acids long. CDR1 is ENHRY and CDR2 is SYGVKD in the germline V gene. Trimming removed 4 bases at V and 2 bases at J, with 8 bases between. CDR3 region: CAISVQVNTEAFF. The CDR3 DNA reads TGTGCCATCAGTGTACAAGTAAACACTGAAGCTTTCTTT.

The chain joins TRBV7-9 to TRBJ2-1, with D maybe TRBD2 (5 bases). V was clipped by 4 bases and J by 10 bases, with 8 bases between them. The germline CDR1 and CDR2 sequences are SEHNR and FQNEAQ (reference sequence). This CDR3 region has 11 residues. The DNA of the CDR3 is TGTGCCAGCAGCTCGGACTGGGAGCAGTTCTTC. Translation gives CASSSDWEQFF.